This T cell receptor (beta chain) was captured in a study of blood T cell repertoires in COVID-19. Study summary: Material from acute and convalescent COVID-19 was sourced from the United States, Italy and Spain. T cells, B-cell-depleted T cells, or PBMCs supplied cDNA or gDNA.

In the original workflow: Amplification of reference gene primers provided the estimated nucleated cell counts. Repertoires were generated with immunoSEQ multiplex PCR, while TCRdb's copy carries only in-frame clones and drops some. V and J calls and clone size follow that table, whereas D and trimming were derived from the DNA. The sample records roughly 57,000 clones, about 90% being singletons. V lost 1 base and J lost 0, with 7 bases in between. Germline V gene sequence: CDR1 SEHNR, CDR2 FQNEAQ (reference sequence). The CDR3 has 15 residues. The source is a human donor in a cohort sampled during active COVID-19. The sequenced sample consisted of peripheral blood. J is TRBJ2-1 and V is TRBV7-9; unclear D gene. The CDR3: CASSLEAASYNEQFF. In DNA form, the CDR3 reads TGTGCCAGCAGCTTAGAGGCGGCCTCCTACAATGAGCAGTTCTTC.